This TCR beta chain was found in a study of shared clonotypes between healthy human individuals. The table came from immunoSEQ multiplex PCR; TCRdb's copy has only in-frame clones and leaves some out. The sample carries almost 750,000 clones, just under 75% recorded once. This sequence was found in a young woman in good health. Material for sequencing was memory CD4+ T cells sorted from blood. Subset of the sample: CD45RA-negative fraction.

The DNA of the CDR3 is TGTGCCAGCAGCTCGCAAGGACTAGCGGGGGGCAATGAGCAGTTCTTC. This gives the protein CASSSQGLAGGNEQFF. The chain joins TRBV4-2 to TRBJ2-1, with TRBD2 matching over 14 bases. Germline V CDR1 and CDR2: LGHNA, YNFKEQ. J gave up 6 bases and V 5 bases, and 6 bases lay outside the gene matches. There are 16 residues in the CDR3.